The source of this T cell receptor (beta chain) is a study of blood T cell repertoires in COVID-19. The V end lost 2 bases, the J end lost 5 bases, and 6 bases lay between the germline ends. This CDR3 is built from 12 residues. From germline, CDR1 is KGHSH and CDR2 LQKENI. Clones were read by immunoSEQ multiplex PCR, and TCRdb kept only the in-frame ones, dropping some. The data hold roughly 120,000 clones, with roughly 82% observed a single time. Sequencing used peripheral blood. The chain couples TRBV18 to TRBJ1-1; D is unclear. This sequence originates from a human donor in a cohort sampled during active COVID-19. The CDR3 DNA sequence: TGTGCCAGCTCACCAGCGAGAACTGAAGCTTTCTTT. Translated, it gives CASSPARTEAFF. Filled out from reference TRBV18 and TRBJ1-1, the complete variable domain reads NAGVMQNPRHLVRRRGQEARLRCSPMKGHSHVYWYRQLPEEGLKFMVYLQKENIIDESGMPKERFSAEFPKEGPSILRIQQVVRGDSAAYFCASSPARTEAFFGQGTRLTVV.